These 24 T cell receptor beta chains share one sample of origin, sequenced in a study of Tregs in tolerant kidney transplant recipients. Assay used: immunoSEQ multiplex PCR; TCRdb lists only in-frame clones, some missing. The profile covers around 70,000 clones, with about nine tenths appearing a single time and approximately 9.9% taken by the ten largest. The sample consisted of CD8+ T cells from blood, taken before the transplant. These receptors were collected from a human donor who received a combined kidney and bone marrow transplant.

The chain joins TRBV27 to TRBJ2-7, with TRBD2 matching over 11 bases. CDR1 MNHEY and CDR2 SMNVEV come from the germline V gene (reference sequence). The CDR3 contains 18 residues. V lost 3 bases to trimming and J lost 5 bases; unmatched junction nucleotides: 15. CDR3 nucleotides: TGTGCCAGCAGTTTTACTCCCTATAGCGGGAGGGCCAAGGACGAGCAGTACTTC. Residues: CASSFTPYSGRAKDEQYF.

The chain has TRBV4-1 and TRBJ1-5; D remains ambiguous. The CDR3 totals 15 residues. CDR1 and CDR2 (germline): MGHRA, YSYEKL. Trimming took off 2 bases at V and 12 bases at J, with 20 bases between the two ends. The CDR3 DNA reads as TGCGCCAGCAGCCAACCTTGGACTTCCGAGAGCGACCAGCATTTT. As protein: CASSQPWTSESDQHF.

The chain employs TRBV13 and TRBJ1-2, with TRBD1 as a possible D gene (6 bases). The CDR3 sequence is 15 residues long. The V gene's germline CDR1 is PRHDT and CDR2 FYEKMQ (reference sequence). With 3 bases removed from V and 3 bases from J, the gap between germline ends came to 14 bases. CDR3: CASSFPIDRHYGYTF. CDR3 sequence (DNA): TGTGCCAGCAGCTTTCCAATCGACAGGCACTATGGCTACACCTTC.

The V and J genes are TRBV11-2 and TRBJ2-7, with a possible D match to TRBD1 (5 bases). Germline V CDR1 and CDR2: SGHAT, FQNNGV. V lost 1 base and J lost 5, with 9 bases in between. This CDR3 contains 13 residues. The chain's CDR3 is CASSLGQSHEQYF. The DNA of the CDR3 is TGTGCCAGCAGCTTAGGACAGTCCCACGAGCAGTACTTC.

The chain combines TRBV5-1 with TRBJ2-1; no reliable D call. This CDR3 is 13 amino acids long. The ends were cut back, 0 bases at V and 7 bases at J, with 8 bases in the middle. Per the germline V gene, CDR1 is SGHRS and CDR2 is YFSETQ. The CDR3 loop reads CASSLERRNEQFF. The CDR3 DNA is TGCGCCAGCAGCTTGGAGCGACGAAATGAGCAGTTCTTC.

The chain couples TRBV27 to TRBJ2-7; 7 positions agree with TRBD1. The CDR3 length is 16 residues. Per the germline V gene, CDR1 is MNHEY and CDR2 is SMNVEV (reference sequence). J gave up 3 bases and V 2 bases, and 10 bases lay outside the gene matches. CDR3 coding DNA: TGTGCCAGCAGTTTAACAGGGGAGTGGGTTCACTACGAGCAGTACTTC. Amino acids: CASSLTGEWVHYEQYF.

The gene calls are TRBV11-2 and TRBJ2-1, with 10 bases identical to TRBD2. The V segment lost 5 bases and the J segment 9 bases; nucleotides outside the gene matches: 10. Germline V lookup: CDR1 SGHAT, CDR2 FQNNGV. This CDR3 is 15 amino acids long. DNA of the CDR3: TGTGCCAGCAGCCCTAGCGGGAGTATTTTAATTGAGCAGTTCTTC. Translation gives CASSPSGSILIEQFF.

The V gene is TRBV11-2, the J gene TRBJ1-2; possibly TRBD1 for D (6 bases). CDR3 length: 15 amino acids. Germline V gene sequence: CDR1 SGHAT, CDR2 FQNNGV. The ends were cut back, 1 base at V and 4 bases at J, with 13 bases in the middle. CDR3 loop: CASSLGPGVFYGYTF. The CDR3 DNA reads TGTGCCAGCAGCTTAGGTCCAGGGGTGTTCTATGGCTACACCTTC.

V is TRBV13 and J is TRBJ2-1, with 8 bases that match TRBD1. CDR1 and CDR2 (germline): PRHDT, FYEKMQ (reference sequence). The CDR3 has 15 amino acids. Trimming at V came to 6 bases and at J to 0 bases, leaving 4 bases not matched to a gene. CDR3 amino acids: CASSTDRASYNEQFF. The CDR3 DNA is TGTGCCAGCAGTACGGACAGGGCCTCCTACAATGAGCAGTTCTTC.

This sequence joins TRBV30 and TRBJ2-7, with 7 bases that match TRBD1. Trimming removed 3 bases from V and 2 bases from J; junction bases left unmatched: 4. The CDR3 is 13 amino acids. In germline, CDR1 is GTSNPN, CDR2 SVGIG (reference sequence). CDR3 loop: CAWRDRRAYEQYF. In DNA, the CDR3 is TGTGCCTGGAGGGACAGGCGTGCCTACGAGCAGTACTTC.

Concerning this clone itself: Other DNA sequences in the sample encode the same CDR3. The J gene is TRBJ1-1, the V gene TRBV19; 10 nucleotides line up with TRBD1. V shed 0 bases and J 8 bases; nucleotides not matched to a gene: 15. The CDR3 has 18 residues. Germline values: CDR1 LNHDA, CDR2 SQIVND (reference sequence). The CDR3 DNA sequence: TGTGCCAGTAGTATAGATCGAAGAGACAGGGGGCCATGGACCGAAGCTTTCTTT. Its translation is CASSIDRRDRGPWTEAFF.

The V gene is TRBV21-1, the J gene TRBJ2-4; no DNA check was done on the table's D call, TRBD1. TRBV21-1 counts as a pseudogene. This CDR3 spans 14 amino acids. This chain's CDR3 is CASSKAGDRDIQYF. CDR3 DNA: TGTGCCAGCAGCAAAGCCGGGGACAGGGACATTCAGTACTTC.

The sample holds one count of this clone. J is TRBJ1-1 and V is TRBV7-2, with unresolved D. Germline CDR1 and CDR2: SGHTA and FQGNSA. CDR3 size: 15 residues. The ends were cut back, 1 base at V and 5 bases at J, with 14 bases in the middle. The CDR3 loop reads CASSLGTRGRTEAFF. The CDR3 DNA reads TGTGCCAGCAGCTTAGGAACCCGGGGAAGAACTGAAGCTTTCTTT.

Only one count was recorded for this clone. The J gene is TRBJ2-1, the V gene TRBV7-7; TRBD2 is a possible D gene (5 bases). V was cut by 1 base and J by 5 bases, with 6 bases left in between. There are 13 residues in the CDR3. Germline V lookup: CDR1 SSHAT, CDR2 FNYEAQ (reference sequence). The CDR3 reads CASSLVGNNEQFF. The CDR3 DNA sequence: TGTGCCAGCAGCTTAGTCGGGAACAATGAGCAGTTCTTC.

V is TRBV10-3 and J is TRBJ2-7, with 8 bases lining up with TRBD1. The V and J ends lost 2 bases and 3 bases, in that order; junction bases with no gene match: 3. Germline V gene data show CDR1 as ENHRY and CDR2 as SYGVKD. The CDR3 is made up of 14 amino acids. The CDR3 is CAISEGQGYYEQYF. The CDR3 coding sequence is TGTGCCATCAGTGAGGGACAGGGCTACTACGAGCAGTACTTC.

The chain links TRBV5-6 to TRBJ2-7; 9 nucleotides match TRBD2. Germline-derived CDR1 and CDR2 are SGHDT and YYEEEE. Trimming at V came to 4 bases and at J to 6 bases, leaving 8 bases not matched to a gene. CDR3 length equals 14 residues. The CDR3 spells CASSVGAGGAEQYF. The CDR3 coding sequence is TGTGCCAGCAGCGTTGGAGCGGGAGGTGCCGAGCAGTACTTC.

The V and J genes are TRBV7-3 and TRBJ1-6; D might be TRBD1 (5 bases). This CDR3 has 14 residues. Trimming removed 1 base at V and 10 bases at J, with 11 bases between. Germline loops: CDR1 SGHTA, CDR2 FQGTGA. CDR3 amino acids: CASSLRQGESPLHF. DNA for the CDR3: TGTGCCAGCAGCTTAAGGCAGGGTGAATCACCCCTCCACTTT.

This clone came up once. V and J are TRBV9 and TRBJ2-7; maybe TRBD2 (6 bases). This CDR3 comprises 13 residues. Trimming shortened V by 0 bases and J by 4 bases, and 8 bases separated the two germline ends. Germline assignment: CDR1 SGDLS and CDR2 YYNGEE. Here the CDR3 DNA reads TGTGCCAGCAGCGTAGGCGGGGATTACGAGCAGTACTTC. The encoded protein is CASSVGGDYEQYF. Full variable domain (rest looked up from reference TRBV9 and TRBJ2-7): DSGVTQTPKHLITATGQRVTLRCSPRSGDLSVYWYQQSLDQGLQFLIQYYNGEERAKGNILERFSAQQFPDLHSELNLSSLELGDSALYFCASSVGGDYEQYFGPGTRLTVT.

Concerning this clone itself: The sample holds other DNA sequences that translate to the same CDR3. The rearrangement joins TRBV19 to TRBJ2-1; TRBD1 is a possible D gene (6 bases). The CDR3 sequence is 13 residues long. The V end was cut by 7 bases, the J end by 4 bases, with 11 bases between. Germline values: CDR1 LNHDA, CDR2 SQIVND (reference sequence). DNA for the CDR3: TGTGCCAGTACCCAGGACAGTTACAATGAGCAGTTCTTC. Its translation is CASTQDSYNEQFF.

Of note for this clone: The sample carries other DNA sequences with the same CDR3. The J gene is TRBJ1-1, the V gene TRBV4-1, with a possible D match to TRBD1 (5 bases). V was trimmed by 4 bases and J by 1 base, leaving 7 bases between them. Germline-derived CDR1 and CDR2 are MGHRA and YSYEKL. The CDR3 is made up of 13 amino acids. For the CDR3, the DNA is TGCGCCAGCAGCCCAACAGGGAACACTGAAGCTTTCTTT. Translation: CASSPTGNTEAFF.

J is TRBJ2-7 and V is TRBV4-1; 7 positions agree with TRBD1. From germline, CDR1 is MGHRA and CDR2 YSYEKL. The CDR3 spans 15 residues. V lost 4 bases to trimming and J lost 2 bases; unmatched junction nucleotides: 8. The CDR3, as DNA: TGCGCCAGCAGCCGCCAATCTGGGACAGCCTACGAGCAGTACTTC. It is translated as CASSRQSGTAYEQYF.

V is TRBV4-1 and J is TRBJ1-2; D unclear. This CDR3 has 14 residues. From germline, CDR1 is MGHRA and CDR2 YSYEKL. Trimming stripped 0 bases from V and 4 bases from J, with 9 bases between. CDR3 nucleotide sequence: TGCGCCAGCAGCCAAGAAGGAGGGTCCTATGGCTACACCTTC. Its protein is CASSQEGGSYGYTF.

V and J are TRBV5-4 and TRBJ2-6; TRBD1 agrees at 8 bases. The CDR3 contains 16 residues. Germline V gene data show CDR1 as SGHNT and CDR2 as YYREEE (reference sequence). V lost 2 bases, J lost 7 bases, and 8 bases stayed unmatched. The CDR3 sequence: CASSLGQGINANVLTF. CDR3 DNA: TGTGCCAGCAGCTTAGGACAGGGTATTAATGCCAACGTCCTGACTTTC.

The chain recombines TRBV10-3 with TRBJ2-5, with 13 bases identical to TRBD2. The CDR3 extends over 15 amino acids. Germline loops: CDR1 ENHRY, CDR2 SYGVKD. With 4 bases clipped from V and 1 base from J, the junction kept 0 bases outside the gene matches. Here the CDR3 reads CAISGLAGGQETQYF. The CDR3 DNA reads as TGTGCCATCAGTGGACTAGCGGGAGGCCAAGAGACCCAGTACTTC.